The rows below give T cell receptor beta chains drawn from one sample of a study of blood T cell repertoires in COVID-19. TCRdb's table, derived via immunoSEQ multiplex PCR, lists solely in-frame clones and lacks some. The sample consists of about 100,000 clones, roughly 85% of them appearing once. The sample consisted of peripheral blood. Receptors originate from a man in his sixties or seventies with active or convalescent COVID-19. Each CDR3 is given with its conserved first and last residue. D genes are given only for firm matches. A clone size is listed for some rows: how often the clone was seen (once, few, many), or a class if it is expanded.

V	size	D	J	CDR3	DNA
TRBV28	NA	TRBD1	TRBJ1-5	CASSPLTYRGSNQPQHF	TGTGCCAGCAGTCCACTTACCTACAGGGGATCCAATCAGCCCCAGCATTTT
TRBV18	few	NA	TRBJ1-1	CASSPNREGTEAFF	TGTGCCAGCTCACCAAACAGGGAAGGAACTGAAGCTTTCTTT
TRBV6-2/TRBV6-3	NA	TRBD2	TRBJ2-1	CASSSVAGAYNEQFF	TGTGCCAGCAGTTCTGTGGCGGGGGCCTACAATGAGCAGTTCTTC
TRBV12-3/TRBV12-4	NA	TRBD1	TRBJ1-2	CASSLAVTGGFLF	TGTGCCAGCAGTTTAGCTGTAACAGGGGGCTTCCTCTTC
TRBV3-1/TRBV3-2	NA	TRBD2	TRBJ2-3	CASSHRAGGPSTDTQYF	TGTGCCAGCAGCCATCGAGCGGGGGGGCCGAGCACAGATACGCAGTATTTT
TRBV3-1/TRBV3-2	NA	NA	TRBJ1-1	CASSHGQPNTEAFF	TGTGCCAGCAGCCACGGACAGCCCAACACTGAAGCTTTCTTT
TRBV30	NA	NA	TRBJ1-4	CAWNSNEKLFF	TGTGCCTGGAACTCTAATGAAAAACTGTTTTTT
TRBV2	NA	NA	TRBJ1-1	CASSFTGIAEAFF	TGTGCCAGCAGTTTTACAGGGATAGCTGAAGCTTTCTTT
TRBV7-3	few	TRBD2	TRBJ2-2	CASSPTRTSGGRVTGELFF	TGTGCCAGCAGCCCGACTAGGACTAGCGGGGGCCGCGTCACCGGGGAGCTGTTTTTT
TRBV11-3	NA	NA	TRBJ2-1	CASSSRGDEQFF	TGTGCCAGCAGCTCCAGGGGGGATGAGCAGTTCTTC
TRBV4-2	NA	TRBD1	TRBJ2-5	CASSQLHGTDQETQYF	TGTGCCAGCAGCCAACTGCACGGGACAGACCAAGAGACCCAGTACTTC
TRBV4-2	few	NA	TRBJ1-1	CASSPGMNTEAFF	TGTGCCAGCAGCCCCGGGATGAACACTGAAGCTTTCTTT
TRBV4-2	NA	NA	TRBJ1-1	CASSQPVNTEAFF	TGTGCCAGCAGCCAACCGGTGAACACTGAAGCTTTCTTT
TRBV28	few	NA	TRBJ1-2	CASTLGGSYGYTF	TGTGCCAGCACCTTGGGGGGAAGCTATGGCTACACCTTC
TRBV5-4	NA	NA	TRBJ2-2	CASSFLGGANTGELFF	TGTGCCAGCAGCTTTCTTGGGGGCGCGAACACCGGGGAGCTGTTTTTT
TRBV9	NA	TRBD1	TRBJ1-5	CASSPGQAQQPQHF	TGTGCCAGCAGTCCTGGACAGGCGCAACAGCCCCAGCATTTT
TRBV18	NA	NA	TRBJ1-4	CASSPGEKLFF	TGTGCCAGCTCACCTGGCGAAAAACTGTTTTTT
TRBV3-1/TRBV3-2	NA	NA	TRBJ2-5	CASSHLAGQETQYF	TGTGCCAGCAGCCACCTCGCAGGACAAGAGACCCAGTACTTC
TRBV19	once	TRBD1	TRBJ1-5	CAISGTGDQPQHF	TGTGCCATCTCCGGGACAGGAGATCAGCCCCAGCATTTT
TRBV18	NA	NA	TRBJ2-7	CASSQSGPYEQYF	TGTGCCAGCTCACAGAGCGGTCCCTACGAGCAGTACTTC
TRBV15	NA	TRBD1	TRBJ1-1	CATRTGVLGNTEAFF	TGTGCCACCAGGACAGGGGTTCTTGGGAACACTGAAGCTTTCTTT
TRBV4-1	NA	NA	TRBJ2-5	CASSQARYETQYF	TGCGCCAGCAGCCAAGCCAGGTACGAGACCCAGTACTTC
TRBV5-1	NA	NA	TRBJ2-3	CASSLVGAGGTDTQYF	TGCGCCAGCAGCTTGGTGGGGGCAGGCGGCACAGATACGCAGTATTTT
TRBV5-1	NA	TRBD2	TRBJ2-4	CASSLGVLAALKNIQYF	TGCGCCAGCAGCTTGGGGGTCCTAGCGGCCCTTAAAAACATTCAGTACTTC
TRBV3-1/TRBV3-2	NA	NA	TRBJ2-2	CASSPRGTPGELFF	TGTGCCAGCAGCCCCAGGGGCACACCCGGGGAGCTGTTTTTT
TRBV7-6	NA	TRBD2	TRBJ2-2	CASRFSGTGELFF	TGTGCCAGCAGATTTAGCGGGACCGGGGAGCTGTTTTTT
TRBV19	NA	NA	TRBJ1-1	CASSREWNTEAFF	TGTGCCAGTAGTCGAGAATGGAACACTGAAGCTTTCTTT
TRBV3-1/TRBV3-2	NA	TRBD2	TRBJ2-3	CASSRLAGRVSDTQYF	TGTGCCAGCAGCCGCCTAGCGGGACGAGTATCAGATACGCAGTATTTT
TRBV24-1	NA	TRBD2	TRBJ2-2	CATSDSSGVNTGELFF	TGTGCCACCAGTGATAGTAGCGGGGTGAACACCGGGGAGCTGTTTTTT
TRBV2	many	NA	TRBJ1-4	CASTREATNEKLFF	TGTGCCAGCACCCGGGAGGCGACTAATGAAAAACTGTTTTTT
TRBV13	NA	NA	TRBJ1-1	CASSLLSTEAFF	TGTGCCAGCAGCCTACTAAGCACTGAAGCTTTCTTT
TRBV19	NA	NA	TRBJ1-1	CASSITITQMNTEAFF	TGTGCCAGTAGTATAACTATAACACAAATGAACACTGAAGCTTTCTTT
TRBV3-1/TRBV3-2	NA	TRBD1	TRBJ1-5	CASSPGTGDQPQHF	TGTGCCAGCAGCCCTGGGACAGGGGATCAGCCCCAGCATTTT
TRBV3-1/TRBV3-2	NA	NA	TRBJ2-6	CASSPGTLPSGANVLTF	TGTGCCAGCAGCCCCGGGACACTTCCCTCTGGGGCCAACGTCCTGACTTTC
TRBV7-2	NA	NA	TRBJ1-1	CASSLAGRRNTEAFF	TGTGCCAGCAGCTTAGCAGGGAGACGGAACACTGAAGCTTTCTTT
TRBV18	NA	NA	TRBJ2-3	CASSLPPGSGGDTQYF	TGTGCCAGCTCACTCCCCCCCGGGAGTGGGGGAGATACGCAGTATTTT
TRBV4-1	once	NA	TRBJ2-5	CASSVGGGGQETQYF	TGCGCCAGCTCCGTAGGAGGGGGGGGCCAAGAGACCCAGTACTTC
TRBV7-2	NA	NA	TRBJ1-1	CASSLTGSSEAFF	TGTGCCAGCAGCTTAACAGGGTCGTCTGAAGCTTTCTTT
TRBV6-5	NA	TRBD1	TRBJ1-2	CAGRQGATGGYTF	TGTGCCGGACGACAGGGGGCGACGGGCGGCTACACCTTC
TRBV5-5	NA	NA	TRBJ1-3	CASSLTTNSGNTIYF	TGTGCCAGCAGCTTAACAACGAACTCTGGAAACACCATATATTTT
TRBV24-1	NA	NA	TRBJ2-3	CATSDLGGASDTQYF	TGTGCCACCAGTGATTTGGGGGGCGCTTCAGATACGCAGTATTTT
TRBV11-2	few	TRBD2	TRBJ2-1	CASSQAGSSYNEQFF	TGTGCCAGCAGCCAAGCGGGGAGCTCCTACAATGAGCAGTTCTTC
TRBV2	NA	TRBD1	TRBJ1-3	CASSSDRGSPSGNTIYF	TGTGCCAGCAGTAGCGACAGGGGATCGCCCTCTGGAAACACCATATATTTT
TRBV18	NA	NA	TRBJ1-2	CASSPETPLRYGYTF	TGTGCCAGCTCCCCAGAGACACCCCTACGCTATGGCTACACCTTC
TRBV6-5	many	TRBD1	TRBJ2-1	CASSTLGTEDEQFF	TGTGCCAGCAGTACCCTCGGGACAGAGGATGAGCAGTTCTTC
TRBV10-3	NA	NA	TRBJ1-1	CAIRGMEGTEAFF	TGTGCCATCAGGGGTATGGAGGGCACTGAAGCTTTCTTT
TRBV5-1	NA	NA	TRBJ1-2	CASSSSVGGYGYTF	TGCGCCAGCAGCTCTAGCGTTGGGGGCTATGGCTACACCTTC
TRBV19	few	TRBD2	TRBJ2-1	CASSIRPGLAGGPSYNEQFF	TGTGCCAGTAGTATTCGACCGGGACTAGCGGGGGGGCCGTCCTACAATGAGCAGTTCTTC